This T cell receptor (beta chain) was sequenced during a study of CD4+ T cells in melanoma (dated 2022 in TCRdb). In the study overall: The study examined neoantigen-specific CD4+ T cells in human melanoma. Results and caveats for the whole study, not just this receptor: Neoantigen-specific CD4+ T cells were reported to be correlated with the function of CD8+ T cells, macrophages and B cells. Neoantigen-specific CD4+ T cells in melanoma were reported to show diverse differentiation states.

Patients with melanoma were used as donors. The library was prepared using the immunoSEQ multiplex PCR assay. TCRdb re-hosts the immuneACCESS table, in-frame sequences only. Its copies lack some clones; in the studies checked, an unresolved V gene accounts for under half of them, and the cause for the rest is not known. This sample is represented by over 100,000 clones; approximately 92% of them were singletons. 3% to 4% of the sample is held by the ten biggest clonotypes. The cysteine opens and the phenylalanine closes a CDR3 of 17 amino acids. The CDR3 DNA has 51 bases and is translated from base 1. The germline V gene (reference sequence) provides CDR1 MNHEY and CDR2 SMNVEV. Trimming takes 6 bases off V and 0 bases off J; junction bases not matched to a gene: 3. This clone was seen more than once but under ten times. No antigen is known for it. Base qualities are not provided; no much larger clone lies one nucleotide away.

Sequenced: peripheral blood. The V and J segments used are TRBV27 and TRBJ2-6; TRBD2 matches 12 bases in the middle. The sequence came from a human donor with melanoma. The CDR3 region: CASRPTSGSSGANVLTF. The nucleotides are TGTGCCAGCAGACCGACTAGCGGGAGCTCTGGGGCCAACGTCCTGACTTTC.